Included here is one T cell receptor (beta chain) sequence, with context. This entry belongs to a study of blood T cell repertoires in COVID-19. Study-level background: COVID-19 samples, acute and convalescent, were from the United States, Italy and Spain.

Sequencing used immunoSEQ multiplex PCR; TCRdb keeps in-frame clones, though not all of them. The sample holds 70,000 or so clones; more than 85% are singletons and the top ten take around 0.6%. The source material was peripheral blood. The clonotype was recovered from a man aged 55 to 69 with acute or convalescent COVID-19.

CDR3 in DNA: TGTGCCACCAGCAGAGATCAGCCAGGGGGCGCAGATACGCAGTATTTT. Translated: CATSRDQPGGADTQYF. The chain uses TRBV15 and TRBJ2-3, with TRBD1 identical over 8 bases. With 0 bases clipped from V and 4 bases from J, the junction kept 6 bases outside the gene matches. The CDR3 runs 16 residues. The germline V gene encodes CDR1 LNHNV and CDR2 YYDKDF (reference sequence).